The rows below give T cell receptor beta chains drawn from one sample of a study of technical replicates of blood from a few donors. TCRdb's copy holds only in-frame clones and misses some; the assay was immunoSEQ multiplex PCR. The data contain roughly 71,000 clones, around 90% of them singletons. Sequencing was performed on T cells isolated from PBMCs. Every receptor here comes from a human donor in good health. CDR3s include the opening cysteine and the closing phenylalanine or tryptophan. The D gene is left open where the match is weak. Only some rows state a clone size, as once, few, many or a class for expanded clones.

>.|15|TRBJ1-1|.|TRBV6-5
CASSKRQLSNTEAFF
TGTGCCAGCAGCAAACGACAGTTATCGAACACTGAAGCTTTCTTT
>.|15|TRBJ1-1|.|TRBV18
CASSAGKGGNTEAFF
TGTGCCAGCTCAGCGGGGAAGGGTGGGAACACTGAAGCTTTCTTT
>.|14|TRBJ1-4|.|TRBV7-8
CASSLGGGREKLFF
TGTGCCAGCAGCTTAGGAGGCGGTAGGGAAAAACTGTTTTTT
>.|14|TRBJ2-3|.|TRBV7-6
CASSLLEEADTQYF
TGTGCCAGCAGCTTATTAGAGGAGGCAGATACGCAGTATTTT
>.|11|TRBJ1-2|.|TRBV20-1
CSAQENYGYTF
TGCAGTGCCCAAGAGAACTATGGCTACACCTTC
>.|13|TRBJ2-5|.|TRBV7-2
CASSWDSQETQYF
TGTGCCAGCAGCTGGGACTCGCAAGAGACCCAGTACTTC
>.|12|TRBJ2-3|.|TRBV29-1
CSVVSGTDTQYF
TGCAGCGTTGTTAGCGGAACAGATACGCAGTATTTT
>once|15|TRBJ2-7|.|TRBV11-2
CASSLGLLRVYEQYF
TGTGCCAGCAGCTTAGGCCTATTACGCGTTTACGAGCAGTACTTC
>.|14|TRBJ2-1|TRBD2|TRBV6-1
CANGLAGGNNEQFF
TGTGCCAATGGACTAGCGGGAGGTAACAATGAGCAGTTCTTC
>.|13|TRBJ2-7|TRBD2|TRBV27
CASSLSGGNEQYF
TGTGCCAGCAGTCTTTCGGGAGGCAACGAGCAGTACTTC
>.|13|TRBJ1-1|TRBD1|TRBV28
CASTKPRGTEAFF
TGTGCCAGCACAAAGCCCAGGGGGACTGAAGCTTTCTTT
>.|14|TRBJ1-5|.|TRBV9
CASSGAYSNQPQHF
TGTGCCAGCAGCGGAGCATATAGCAATCAGCCCCAGCATTTT
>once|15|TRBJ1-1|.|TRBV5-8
CASSFSAGVGTEAFF
TGTGCCAGCAGCTTCTCGGCAGGGGTTGGGACTGAAGCTTTCTTT
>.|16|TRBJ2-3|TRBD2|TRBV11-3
CASSLDGTSSTDTQYF
TGTGCCAGCAGCTTGGACGGGACTAGCAGCACAGATACGCAGTATTTT
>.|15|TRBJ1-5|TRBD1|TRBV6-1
CASSEDRVSNQPQHF
TGTGCCAGCAGTGAGGACAGGGTCAGCAATCAGCCCCAGCATTTT
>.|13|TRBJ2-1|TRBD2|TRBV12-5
CASGGSGRNEQFF
TGTGCTAGTGGCGGGAGCGGGAGGAATGAGCAGTTCTTC
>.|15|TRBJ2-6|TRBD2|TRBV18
CASSPSGTGANVLTF
TGTGCCAGCTCACCTAGCGGGACTGGGGCCAACGTCCTGACTTTC
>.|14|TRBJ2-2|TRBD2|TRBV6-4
CASRAGAFTGELFF
TGTGCCAGCAGAGCGGGAGCGTTTACCGGGGAGCTGTTTTTT
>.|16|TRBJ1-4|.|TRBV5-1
CASSLYSPGRDEKLFF
TGCGCCAGCAGCTTATACAGCCCGGGGAGGGATGAAAAACTGTTTTTT
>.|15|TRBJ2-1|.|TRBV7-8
CASSPQGPPLNEQFF
TGTGCCAGCAGCCCTCAGGGCCCGCCTCTCAATGAGCAGTTCTTC
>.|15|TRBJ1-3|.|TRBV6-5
CASSDGQLSGNTIYF
TGTGCCAGCAGCGATGGACAGCTCTCTGGAAACACCATATATTTT
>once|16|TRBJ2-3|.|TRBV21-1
CASSKALAPGTDTQYF
TGTGCCAGCAGCAAAGCGCTAGCCCCTGGCACAGATACGCAGTATTTT
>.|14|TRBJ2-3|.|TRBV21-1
CASIPDRETDTQYF
TGTGCCAGCATTCCCGACAGGGAGACAGATACGCAGTATTTT
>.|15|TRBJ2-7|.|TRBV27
CASSFKLAPSYEQYF
TGTGCCAGCAGTTTTAAACTAGCTCCCTCCTACGAGCAGTACTTC
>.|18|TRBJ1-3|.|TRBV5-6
CASSLEGRGLFLGNTIYF
TGTGCCAGCAGCTTGGAGGGCAGGGGTTTGTTTCTTGGAAACACCATATATTTT
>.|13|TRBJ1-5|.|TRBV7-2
CASSTDLNQPQHF
TGTGCCAGCAGCACAGACCTCAATCAGCCCCAGCATTTT
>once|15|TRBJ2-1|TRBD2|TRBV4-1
CASSQRTRSDNEQFF
TGCGCCAGCAGCCAAAGGACTAGGTCAGACAATGAGCAGTTCTTC
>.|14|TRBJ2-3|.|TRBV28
CASSLREGTDTQYF
TGTGCCAGCAGTTTAAGGGAGGGCACAGATACGCAGTATTTT
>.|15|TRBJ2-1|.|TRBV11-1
CASSSGTLTYNEQFF
TGTGCCAGCAGTTCCGGGACACTGACCTACAATGAGCAGTTCTTC
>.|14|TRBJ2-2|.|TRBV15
CATSSQQQVGELFF
TGTGCCACCAGCAGTCAGCAGCAGGTCGGGGAGCTGTTTTTT
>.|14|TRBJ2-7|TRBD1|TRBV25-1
CASSPGTGAYEQYF
TGTGCCAGCAGTCCCGGGACAGGAGCCTACGAGCAGTACTTC
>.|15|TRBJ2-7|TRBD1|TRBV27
CASSLRRAGGYEQYF
TGTGCCAGCAGTCTCCGCAGGGCAGGGGGCTACGAGCAGTACTTC
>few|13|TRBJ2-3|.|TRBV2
CASSDTYTDTQYF
TGTGCCAGCAGTGACACCTACACAGATACGCAGTATTTT
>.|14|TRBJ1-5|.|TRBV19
CASYSGYSNQPQHF
TGTGCCAGTTACTCAGGATATAGCAATCAGCCCCAGCATTTT
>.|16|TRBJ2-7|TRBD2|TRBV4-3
CASSQLTTSGLDEQYF
TGCGCCAGCAGCCAACTAACGACTAGCGGGCTTGACGAGCAGTACTTC
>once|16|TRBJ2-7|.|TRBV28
CASLERQLTAGLEQYF
TGTGCCAGCCTTGAGCGCCAACTGACAGCGGGTCTCGAGCAGTACTTC
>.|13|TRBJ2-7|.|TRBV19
CASSQGGIYEQYF
TGTGCCAGTAGCCAGGGGGGAATCTACGAGCAGTACTTC
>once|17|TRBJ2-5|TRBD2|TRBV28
CASSSPGLAGLIETQYF
TGTGCCAGCAGTTCACCGGGACTAGCGGGACTGATAGAGACCCAGTACTTC
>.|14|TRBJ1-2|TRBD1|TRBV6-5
CASSWDRQSGGYTF
TGTGCCAGCAGTTGGGACAGGCAATCGGGGGGCTACACCTTC
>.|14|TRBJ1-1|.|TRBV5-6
CASSLYPGNTEAFF
TGTGCCAGCAGCTTGTACCCAGGGAACACTGAAGCTTTCTTT
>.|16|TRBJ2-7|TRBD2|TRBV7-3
CASSPGLARSSYEQYF
TGTGCCAGCAGCCCGGGACTAGCGCGGAGCTCCTACGAGCAGTACTTC
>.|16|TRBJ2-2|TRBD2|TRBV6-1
CASSEGLAVNTGELFF
TGTGCCAGCAGTGAAGGACTAGCGGTAAACACCGGGGAGCTGTTTTTT
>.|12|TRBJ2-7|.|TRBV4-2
CASSPGLREQYF
TGTGCCAGCAGCCCGGGACTCCGTGAGCAGTACTTC
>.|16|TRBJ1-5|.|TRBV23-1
CASSQSKVDSNQPQHF
TGCGCCAGCAGTCAATCGAAAGTAGATAGCAATCAGCCCCAGCATTTT
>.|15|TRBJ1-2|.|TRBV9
CASSVGVGQGFGYTF
TGTGCCAGCAGCGTAGGGGTTGGACAAGGCTTTGGCTACACCTTC
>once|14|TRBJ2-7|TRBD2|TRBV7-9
CASSGTSGFYEQYF
TGTGCCAGCAGCGGGACTAGCGGGTTCTACGAGCAGTACTTC
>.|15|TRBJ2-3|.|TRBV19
CASTFTSDITDTQYF
TGTGCCAGTACTTTCACTAGTGATATCACAGATACGCAGTATTTT
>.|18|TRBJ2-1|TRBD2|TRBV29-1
CSVQFPLSGRSSYNEQFF
TGCAGCGTTCAATTCCCTCTTAGCGGGAGGAGCTCCTACAATGAGCAGTTCTTC